These 25 T cell receptor beta chains were all obtained from the same sample, sequenced in a study of blood T cell repertoires in COVID-19 (dated by TCRdb to 2018 to 2020). Library preparation used the immunoSEQ multiplex PCR assay. The table comes from immuneACCESS by way of TCRdb, which keeps in-frame sequences with V and J called. Part of the clones is missing from these tables; in studies checked, under half for an unresolved V gene and the rest for unknown reasons. The sample yields about 220,000 clones; roughly four fifths were counted once. Of the sample, 3% to 3.5% falls within the top ten clones. Sequencing was performed on peripheral blood. The source of these receptors is a woman aged 25 to 45 who had recovered from COVID-19.

V and J are TRBV5-1 and TRBJ1-1, with D possibly being TRBD1 (5 bases). This CDR3 has 15 amino acids. Germline CDR1 and CDR2: SGHRS and YFSETQ. V shed 0 bases and J shed 1 base, with 10 bases lying between them. For the CDR3, the DNA is TGCGCCAGCAGCTTGGCCCCTGGGGCGAACACTGAAGCTTTCTTT. This sequence encodes CASSLAPGANTEAFF.

This clone was observed a few times. V usage is TRBV2 and J usage is TRBJ2-7, with 8 bases lining up with TRBD1. Germline V CDR1 and CDR2: SNHLY, FYNNEI. V shed 9 bases, J shed 5 bases, and the junction held 6 bases outside the gene matches. This CDR3 comprises 12 residues. CDR3 protein: CASRQGTNEQYF. CDR3 in DNA: TGTGCCAGTAGACAGGGGACGAACGAGCAGTACTTC.

The V call is TRBV28, the J call TRBJ2-7; 7 nucleotides line up with TRBD1. The CDR3 extends over 13 amino acids. V gave up 7 bases and J gave up 4 bases; unmatched junction bases: 7. Looked up from germline, CDR1 is MDHEN and CDR2 is SYDVKM. The CDR3 reads CASTLGQKYEQYF. The CDR3 region has the DNA TGTGCCAGCACCTTGGGACAGAAGTACGAGCAGTACTTC.

Worth noting for this clone: The germline gene is not matched at one end of the junction; a read error may be the cause. The rearrangement links TRBV7-7 to TRBJ2-7; 8 nucleotides line up with TRBD2. Germline values: CDR1 SSHAT, CDR2 FNYEAQ (reference sequence). The CDR3 is 13 residues long. DNA for the CDR3: TGTGCTAGCAGTCCGGGGGGGGCGCGCGAGCAGTACTTC. Its protein product is CASSPGGAREQYF.

This chain joins TRBV18 and TRBJ2-7; TRBD1 matches at 8 bases. Germline-derived CDR1 and CDR2 are KGHSH and LQKENI. The CDR3 spans 14 residues. V lost 5 bases and J lost 6; bases outside the gene matches: 9. The CDR3 protein is CASSTRQGAGEQYF. The CDR3 bases are TGTGCCAGCTCAACAAGGCAGGGGGCTGGCGAGCAGTACTTC.

About this clone: An end of the junction does not agree with germline; a read error may underlie this. This chain uses TRBV4-1 with TRBJ2-5; tentatively, D is TRBD2 (6 bases). From germline, CDR1 is MGHRA and CDR2 YSYEKL. The CDR3 runs to 12 residues. CDR3 sequence: CASSPTGENQYF. As DNA, the CDR3 is TGCGCCAGCAGCCCGACGGGAGAGAACCAGTACTTC.

CDR3 sequence (DNA): TGTGCCAGCAGCTCACAGGGATACGAGCAGTACTTC. It translates to CASSSQGYEQYF. The rearrangement joins TRBV7-9 to TRBJ2-7, with D perhaps TRBD1 (6 bases). Per germline, CDR1 SEHNR and CDR2 FQNEAQ (reference sequence). CDR3 length equals 12 residues. With 4 bases removed from V and 4 bases from J, the gap between germline ends came to 8 bases.

V usage is TRBV5-1 and J usage is TRBJ1-3, with TRBD1 identical over 8 bases. V shed 3 bases, J shed 1 base, and the junction held 6 bases outside the gene matches. Germline values: CDR1 SGHRS, CDR2 YFSETQ. This CDR3 spans 16 amino acids. The DNA of the CDR3 is TGCGCCAGCAGCTGGGGACAGGCTAATTCTGGAAACACCATATATTTT. Its protein is CASSWGQANSGNTIYF.

This clone was observed a single time. The chain is built from TRBV5-1 and TRBJ1-5; 7 bases map to TRBD1. Germline lookup yields CDR1 SGHRS and CDR2 YFSETQ. There are 16 residues in the CDR3. After removal of 0 bases from V and 1 base from J, the junction contained 4 bases not matched to a gene. The chain's CDR3 is CASSLAPGQSNQPQHF. The CDR3 DNA follows: TGCGCCAGCAGCTTGGCCCCGGGACAGAGCAATCAGCCCCAGCATTTT. Using reference TRBV5-1 and TRBJ1-5 for the parts outside the CDR3, the full variable domain is KAGVTQTPRYLIKTRGQQVTLSCSPISGHRSVSWYQQTPGQGLQFLFEYFSETQRNKGNFPGRFSGRQFSNSRSEMNVSTLELGDSALYLCASSLAPGQSNQPQHFGDGTRLSIL.

The rearrangement links TRBV28 to TRBJ2-1, with a possible D match to TRBD2 (6 bases). CDR1 and CDR2 (germline): MDHEN, SYDVKM. Deletions cut 5 bases from V and 8 bases from J, with 19 bases between. This CDR3 contains 15 residues. This chain's CDR3 is CASSLGTRKRDEQFF. In DNA form, the CDR3 reads TGTGCCAGCAGTCTCGGGACTCGGAAAAGGGATGAGCAGTTCTTC.

This sequence joins TRBV5-5 and TRBJ1-5; TRBD1 might be the D (6 bases). This CDR3 spans 14 amino acids. In germline, CDR1 is SGHKS, CDR2 YYEKEE (reference sequence). Trimming removed 3 bases from V and 2 bases from J, with 9 bases in between. This chain's CDR3 is CASSWGQGNQPQHF. The CDR3 DNA sequence: TGTGCCAGCAGCTGGGGGCAGGGCAATCAGCCCCAGCATTTT.

The V call is TRBV7-2, the J call TRBJ2-7, with TRBD2 matching 11 bases. The germline V gene encodes CDR1 SGHTA and CDR2 FQGNSA. V was pared by 2 bases and J by 4 bases, with 13 bases of the junction left unmatched. The CDR3 sequence is 18 residues long. CDR3 DNA sequence: TGTGCCAGCAGCTTACACGTAGCGGGAGGGCGAGGGGATTACGAGCAGTACTTC. Translated: CASSLHVAGGRGDYEQYF.

This chain connects TRBV29-1 to TRBJ2-6, with D tentatively TRBD1 (6 bases). V lost 6 bases to trimming and J lost 0 bases, with 15 bases between them. CDR1 and CDR2 from the germline V gene are SQVTM and ANQGSEA. The CDR3 totals 16 residues. The DNA for the CDR3 is TGCAGCGTCGGGACAAGGGGCTACTCTGGGGCCAACGTCCTGACTTTC. It yields the protein CSVGTRGYSGANVLTF.

This clone was observed a few times. V and J are TRBV30 and TRBJ1-6; a weak D match, TRBD1 (6 bases). The V gene lost 6 bases and the J gene lost 8 bases, with 11 bases spanning the gap. CDR1 is GTSNPN, CDR2 SVGIG, per germline (reference sequence). The CDR3 runs to 12 residues. The CDR3: CACEQGDSPLHF. As DNA, the CDR3 is TGTGCCTGTGAACAGGGTGATTCACCCCTCCACTTT.

This chain uses TRBV19 with TRBJ1-6, with 10 bases matching TRBD1. CDR3 size: 16 residues. The V gene's germline CDR1 is LNHDA and CDR2 SQIVND (reference sequence). Losses at the gene ends were 7 bases for V and 6 bases for J; bases not matched to a gene: 9. The CDR3 nucleotides read TGTGCCAGTACCTATGGAGGACAGGGGGGTAATTCACCCCTCCACTTT. Residues: CASTYGGQGGNSPLHF.

This chain links TRBV5-1 with TRBJ1-1, with 7 bases fitting TRBD1. The CDR3 extends over 15 amino acids. The trim removed 4 bases at V and 0 bases at J, leaving 6 bases unmatched. Germline lookup yields CDR1 SGHRS and CDR2 YFSETQ. The CDR3 loop reads CASSPVQGLNTEAFF. The CDR3, as DNA: TGCGCCAGCAGCCCTGTACAGGGGTTGAACACTGAAGCTTTCTTT.

The chain couples TRBV5-1 to TRBJ2-7; D gene unclear. This CDR3 is built from 15 residues. Trimming took 1 base from V and 3 from J, leaving 14 bases between them. Germline V CDR1 and CDR2: SGHRS, YFSETQ. CDR3 DNA sequence: TGCGCCAGCAGCTTGACGGTCAGTTCGGGCTACGAGCAGTACTTC. It yields the protein CASSLTVSSGYEQYF.

This sequence joins TRBV18 and TRBJ2-3; perhaps TRBD1 as D (6 bases). V dropped 3 bases and J dropped 0 bases, with 10 bases sitting between them. Germline V gives CDR1 KGHSH, CDR2 LQKENI. The CDR3 runs to 15 residues. The CDR3 bases are TGTGCCAGCTCACCCTGGACAGTCAGCACAGATACGCAGTATTTT. Amino acid sequence: CASSPWTVSTDTQYF.

This clone appeared a single time. The J gene is TRBJ1-1, the V gene TRBV5-4, with 8 bases that match TRBD1. This CDR3 comprises 14 residues. Germline V CDR1 and CDR2: SGHNT, YYREEE (reference sequence). V lost 3 bases to trimming and J lost 5 bases; unmatched junction nucleotides: 6. In DNA form, the CDR3 reads TGTGCCAGCAGCTCCACCCAGGGGGCGACTGAAGCTTTCTTT. It specifies CASSSTQGATEAFF.

V and J are TRBV6-1 and TRBJ2-7; 12 bases line up with TRBD2. The germline V gene has CDR1 MNHNS and CDR2 SASEGT. With 1 base clipped from V and 4 bases from J, the junction kept 17 bases outside the gene matches. The CDR3 is made up of 20 amino acids. In nucleotides, the CDR3 is TGTGCCAGCAGTGAAGGAAGGGGGCTAGCGGGAGGGCCGACTATATACGAGCAGTACTTC. Translation gives CASSEGRGLAGGPTIYEQYF.

The chain recombines TRBV28 with TRBJ1-5, with 7 bases identical to TRBD1. The CDR3 extends over 16 amino acids. Germline V CDR1 and CDR2: MDHEN, SYDVKM. J was trimmed by 1 base and V by 5 bases; bases with no gene match: 8. CDR3 nucleotide sequence: TGTGCCAGCAGTCCGGAACAGGGGAGAAGCAATCAGCCCCAGCATTTT. Translated: CASSPEQGRSNQPQHF.

The chain combines TRBV10-3 with TRBJ2-3, with a tentative D call TRBD2 (5 bases). The CDR3 consists of 14 residues. Germline V gene data show CDR1 as ENHRY and CDR2 as SYGVKD. Trimming cost V 4 bases and J 2 bases, with 10 bases left between them. This chain's CDR3 is CAISGAGYTDTQYF. The CDR3 nucleotides are TGTGCCATCAGTGGGGCGGGCTACACAGATACGCAGTATTTT.

The chain uses TRBV28 and TRBJ1-4; D uncertain. Per germline, CDR1 MDHEN and CDR2 SYDVKM. The CDR3 is made up of 15 amino acids. With 5 bases removed from V and 0 bases from J, the gap between germline ends came to 10 bases. The CDR3 here is CASSPGSSTNEKLFF. The CDR3 DNA sequence: TGTGCCAGCAGTCCCGGGAGTTCAACTAATGAAAAACTGTTTTTT. The whole variable domain, filled in from reference TRBV28 and TRBJ1-4, reads DVKVTQSSRYLVKRTGEKVFLECVQDMDHENMFWYRQDPGLGLRLIYFSYDVKMKEKGDIPEGYSVSREKKERFSLILESASTNQTSMYLCASSPGSSTNEKLFFGSGTQLSVL.

This rearrangement joins TRBV6-5 to TRBJ2-7; 7 bases line up with TRBD1. Looked up from germline, CDR1 is MNHEY and CDR2 is SVGAGI. This CDR3 has 15 residues. V lost 0 bases, J lost 3 bases, and 5 bases stayed unmatched. CDR3 DNA sequence: TGTGCCAGCAGTTACTCCCGACAGGGCCACTACGAGCAGTACTTC. Residues: CASSYSRQGHYEQYF.

The chain joins TRBV27 to TRBJ1-6; 7 bases agree with TRBD1. The length of the CDR3 is 14 residues. The V and J ends lost 5 bases and 9 bases, in that order; junction bases with no gene match: 7. The germline V gene has CDR1 MNHEY and CDR2 SMNVEV (reference sequence). The CDR3: CASSRGQESSPLHF. The CDR3 nucleotides read TGTGCCAGCAGTCGAGGACAGGAGAGTTCACCCCTCCACTTT.